The 5 T cell receptor beta chains below were found in one sample sequenced in a study of read filtering for tumor transcriptome and immune sequencing. From approximately 430 ng of RNA, a library with molecular barcoded alpha/delta and beta/gamma adaptors was made. TCRdb ran MiXCR on the reads and lists one entry per CDR3 protein. The repertoire holds more than 100,000 distinct CDR3 sequences, under 15% seen once, with 7.5% to 9.5% in the top ten. The sequenced sample was a population of CD138-negative cells sorted from bone marrow. The receptors shown here come from a donor aged 40 or older with multiple myeloma.

Many counts were recorded for this clonotype. This chain's CDR3 is CASSKVHQKAETQYF. The CDR3 DNA sequence: TGTGCCAGCAGCAAAGTTCACCAAAAAGCGGAGACCCAGTACTTC. This rearrangement joins TRBV21-1 to TRBJ2-5. TRBV21-1 is a recognized pseudogene. The CDR3 runs 15 residues.

This clonotype came up many times. The rearrangement uses TRBV7-3 and TRBJ2-1; D unclear. Trimming stripped 5 bases from V and 12 bases from J, with 17 bases between. The germline CDR1 and CDR2 sequences are SGHTA and FQGTGA. There are 13 residues in the CDR3. CDR3 sequence reads: CASSASPQSGQFF. DNA of the CDR3: TGTGCCAGCAGCGCAAGCCCCCAGAGTGGGCAGTTCTTC.

This clonotype was observed many times. The rearrangement uses TRBV20-1 and TRBJ2-1; 12 positions agree with TRBD2. V shed 0 bases, J shed 7 bases, and the junction held 19 bases outside the gene matches. The CDR3 extends over 20 amino acids. Germline CDR1 reads DFQATT; CDR2 reads SNEGSKA (reference sequence). The CDR3 loop is CSARERDAMGLAGGPNEQFF. CDR3 in DNA: TGCAGTGCTAGAGAAAGGGATGCAATGGGCCTAGCGGGAGGGCCTAATGAGCAGTTCTTC.

This clonotype has a count of ten or more. This chain joins TRBV3-1 and TRBJ2-7; 15 bases are shared with TRBD2. Germline values: CDR1 LGHDT, CDR2 YNNKEL (reference sequence). This CDR3 region has 18 residues. After removal of 4 bases from V and 0 bases from J, the junction contained 7 bases not matched to a gene. CDR3 DNA sequence: TGTGCCAGCAGCCCACTTCGGACTAGCGGGAGGGCCTCCTACGAGCAGTACTTC. This codes for CASSPLRTSGRASYEQYF.

Notes on this clonotype: Being one base from a much bigger clone, this may be a read error. The V call is TRBV3-1, the J call TRBJ2-2, with D unclear. The CDR3 spans 14 residues. The germline CDR1 and CDR2 sequences are LGHDT and YNNKEL (reference sequence). The CDR3 loop reads CTSSQNGNTGELFF. CDR3 DNA: TGTACCAGCAGCCAAAACGGGAACACCGGGGAGCTGTTTTTT.